The T cell receptor (beta chain) under discussion was sequenced for a study of T cells expressing NK-cell markers. Turning to the study itself: Sequencing of TCR beta repertoires drew on sorted CD3+CD56+NKG2C+, CD3+CD56+NKG2C- and CD3+CD56-NKG2C+ T cells. Study outcomes and limitations: Clones of NKG2C+ T cells that had expanded were of unclear HCMV specificity. In a few donors, these clonotypes also led the CD3+CD56-NKG2C+ fraction. As a fraction of CD8+ T cells, dominant NKG2C+ clonotypes reached about 1.0-8% in six donors.

Germline V gene lookup returns CDR1 SGHRS and CDR2 YFSETQ. CDR3 length: 15 residues. A word on this clonotype: Its antigen is undetermined.

TCRdb re-called the 5' RACE reads and shows each CDR3 protein once, DNA omitted. Its table lists some 500,000 distinct CDR3 sequences. The receptor was isolated from a woman between 50 and 59 years old in good health. The chain is built from TRBV5-1 and TRBJ2-1; TCRdb reports TRBD2, a call that lacks DNA to check it against. The specimen sequenced was blood T cells: a sorted CD56 or NKG2C T cell subset, CD4+ or CD8+ T cells, or bulk PBMC T cells (not recorded which). This CDR3 reads CASSRGTTGGNEQFF.